This is a list of T cell receptor beta chains from one sample in a study of OX40 agonist ivuxolimab in advanced cancers. Data came from immunoSEQ multiplex PCR; TCRdb stores just in-frame clones and leaves some out. The data show fewer than 55,000 clones, about four fifths seen once. The sequencing here drew on CD4+ or CD8+ T cells sorted from blood, taken in a trial of the OX40 agonist ivuxolimab. These receptors were collected from an adult with an advanced solid tumor such as melanoma, head and neck, liver or kidney cancer. Both conserved end residues are part of each CDR3. Each record gives: D gene, J gene, V gene, clone size, CDR3 protein, CDR3 DNA. The D gene is left open where the match is weak. A clone size is listed for some rows: how often the clone was seen (once, few, many), or a class if it is expanded.

>.|TRBJ2-7|TRBV27|few
CASSPAGTTYEQYF
TGTGCCAGCAGTCCGGCAGGTACCACCTACGAGCAGTACTTC
>.|TRBJ2-1|TRBV7-8|.
CASSITAASDYNEQFF
TGTGCCAGCAGCATAACTGCGGCTAGCGATTACAATGAGCAGTTCTTC
>TRBD2|TRBJ2-3|TRBV27|.
CASSTGGFGQTDTQYF
TGTGCCAGCTCCACGGGGGGTTTTGGCCAGACAGATACGCAGTATTTT
>TRBD1|TRBJ1-1|TRBV7-8|.
CASSLGRTGSTEAFF
TGTGCCAGCAGCCTTGGGAGGACAGGGAGCACTGAAGCTTTCTTT
>TRBD1|TRBJ2-3|TRBV28|.
CASRPGQGSTDTQYF
TGTGCCAGCAGGCCGGGACAGGGGAGCACAGATACGCAGTATTTT
>.|TRBJ2-1|TRBV27|.
CASSLSTINEQFF
TGTGCCAGCAGTTTATCTACTATCAATGAGCAGTTCTTC
>.|TRBJ2-7|TRBV28|once
CASTQGVQVYEQYF
TGTGCCAGCACCCAGGGTGTTCAAGTCTACGAGCAGTACTTC
>.|TRBJ2-1|TRBV19|.
CASSIGIVGGPTYNEQFF
TGTGCCAGTAGTATAGGTATCGTCGGGGGGCCCACCTACAATGAGCAGTTCTTC
>.|TRBJ2-1|TRBV7-8|.
CASSPREVLNEQFF
TGTGCCAGCAGTCCACGGGAAGTCCTCAATGAGCAGTTCTTC
>TRBD2|TRBJ2-3|TRBV29-1|.
CSVEDGGAPTDTQYF
TGCAGCGTTGAAGACGGGGGGGCCCCCACAGATACGCAGTATTTT
>TRBD1|TRBJ2-3|TRBV19|.
CASSIDFSEDRVGTDTQYF
TGTGCCAGTAGTATAGATTTTTCCGAGGACAGGGTTGGCACAGATACGCAGTATTTT
>.|TRBJ2-7|TRBV30|once
CAWRKGYEQYF
TGTGCCTGGAGAAAGGGCTACGAGCAGTACTTC
>TRBD2|TRBJ2-7|TRBV7-9|.
CASSTSTVGLAGVYEQYF
TGTGCCAGCAGTACCAGTACGGTCGGGCTAGCGGGAGTTTACGAGCAGTACTTC
>TRBD2|TRBJ2-1|TRBV6-5|.
CASSILAGERSEQFF
TGTGCCAGCAGCATTCTAGCGGGAGAAAGGAGTGAGCAGTTCTTC
>TRBD2|TRBJ2-3|TRBV29-1|.
CSPRLAGRRDTDTQYF
TGCAGCCCCCGGCTAGCGGGAAGGCGGGACACAGATACGCAGTATTTT
>.|TRBJ1-1|TRBV23-1|.
CASSQKSPRAFF
TGCGCCAGCAGTCAAAAGAGCCCCCGAGCTTTCTTT
>.|TRBJ2-2|TRBV28|.
CASSLRGSTGELFF
TGTGCCAGCAGTTTAAGGGGGAGCACCGGGGAGCTGTTTTTT
>TRBD1|TRBJ2-7|TRBV27|once
CASSLTGGEIYEQYF
TGTGCCAGCAGTTTGACAGGGGGTGAAATCTACGAGCAGTACTTC
>.|TRBJ2-7|TRBV6-6|.
CASSYAQAYEQYF
TGTGCCAGCAGTTACGCACAGGCTTACGAGCAGTACTTC
>.|TRBJ2-7|TRBV6-1|.
CASSATLGFIDEQYF
TGTGCCAGCAGTGCTACTCTGGGATTCATCGACGAGCAGTACTTC
>.|TRBJ2-1|TRBV6-5|.
CAGLGGNEQFF
TGTGCCGGACTTGGGGGCAATGAGCAGTTCTTC
>.|TRBJ2-6|TRBV9|.
CASSPPGGANVLTF
TGTGCCAGCAGCCCCCCAGGGGGGGCCAACGTCCTGACTTTC
>.|TRBJ2-5|TRBV6-5|.
CASTLARPETQYF
TGTGCCAGCACACTAGCTCGTCCAGAGACCCAGTACTTC
>.|TRBJ1-1|TRBV7-9|.
CASSFEQLGHTEAFF
TGTGCCAGCAGCTTTGAACAGTTGGGCCACACTGAAGCTTTCTTT
>.|TRBJ1-2|TRBV27|.
CASSLLGGDNGYTF
TGTGCCAGCAGTTTACTCGGGGGAGACAACGGCTACACCTTC
>.|TRBJ1-2|TRBV5-5|.
CASSLWGGDYGYTF
TGTGCCAGCAGCTTATGGGGGGGAGATTATGGCTACACCTTC
>TRBD1|TRBJ1-4|TRBV28|.
CASGPGTAFATNEKLFF
TGTGCCAGCGGGCCCGGGACAGCCTTTGCAACTAATGAAAAACTGTTTTTT
>.|TRBJ2-7|TRBV27|.
CASSLSWTASSYEQYF
TGTGCCAGCAGTTTATCGTGGACGGCCAGCTCCTACGAGCAGTACTTC
>.|TRBJ1-5|TRBV7-9|.
CASSKSGGPQHF
TGTGCCAGCAGTAAGTCGGGGGGGCCCCAGCATTTT
>.|TRBJ2-6|TRBV4-2|few
CASSPTESGANVLTF
TGTGCCAGCAGCCCGACGGAGTCTGGGGCCAACGTCCTGACTTTC
>TRBD2|TRBJ2-7|TRBV4-2|.
CASSQGSSGYEQYF
TGTGCCAGCAGCCAAGGGTCTAGCGGTTACGAGCAGTACTTC
>TRBD2|TRBJ2-7|TRBV9|.
CASSPLGLAGDVYEQYF
TGTGCCAGCAGCCCGCTGGGACTAGCGGGAGACGTCTACGAGCAGTACTTC
>.|TRBJ1-3|TRBV7-6|.
CASSFLGTSTSSGNTIYF
TGTGCCAGCAGCTTCTTGGGCACTTCAACCAGCTCTGGAAACACCATATATTTT
>.|TRBJ1-1|TRBV5-2|.
CASSQTGADTEAFF
TGTGCCAGCAGCCAGACAGGGGCGGACACTGAAGCTTTCTTT
>.|TRBJ2-7|TRBV29-1|.
CSVLTVNVGYEQYF
TGCAGCGTATTGACGGTTAATGTGGGCTACGAGCAGTACTTC
>.|TRBJ1-2|TRBV6-5|.
CASSYGSVRGGYTF
TGTGCCAGCAGTTACGGTTCCGTCCGTGGGGGCTACACCTTC
>TRBD1|TRBJ2-7|TRBV13|.
CASSFSGQGGDYEQYF
TGTGCCAGCAGCTTCTCTGGACAGGGTGGAGACTACGAGCAGTACTTC
>.|TRBJ1-1|TRBV7-6|.
CASSLAGLRNTEAFF
TGTGCCAGCAGCTTAGCGGGACTGCGGAACACTGAAGCTTTCTTT
>.|TRBJ1-4|TRBV7-2|.
CASSLLGLGGEKLFF
TGTGCCAGCAGCTTACTTGGGCTAGGAGGTGAAAAACTGTTTTTT
>.|TRBJ1-1|TRBV5-6|.
CASSLASGTEAFF
TGTGCCAGCAGCTTGGCCTCGGGTACTGAAGCTTTCTTT
>.|TRBJ1-1|TRBV27|.
CASSTGTLEAFF
TGTGCCAGCAGCACCGGGACTCTCGAAGCTTTCTTT